This T cell receptor (beta chain) appears in the sequencing data of a study of blood T cell repertoires in COVID-19 (dated by TCRdb to 2018 to 2021). For the wider study: Samples covering the acute and convalescent phases of COVID-19 were provided by collaborators in the United States, Italy and Spain. The repertoires were made available in a free public database intended to serve as a resource for research on the immune response to SARS-CoV-2. HLA class I and class II types, where available, came from metadata supplied by the sample provider rather than from assay-based typing. The samples were drawn from two sources: the first 160 participants of the ongoing ImmuneRACE study, and 950 to 1,500 subjects contributed by 6 global collaborators. Deeply sampled blood TCRbeta repertoires from subjects exposed to, actively infected with, or recovered from COVID-19 were included in the dataset. The material from the prospective study consisted of cDNA or gDNA derived from T cells, B-cell-depleted T cells, or PBMCs. Nearly every sample came with metadata listing a de-identified subject ID, COVID-19 status, age in years and sex. The investigation overall reported the following: How much clinical and demographic metadata was included differed by source and by participant, and the metadata was provided uncurated.

Remarks on this clone: Its antigen has not been determined. Base-call qualities are not available, and no considerably larger clone is one nucleotide away.

Per the germline V gene, SGHVS is the CDR1 and FNYEAQ is the CDR2. The CDR3 sequence holds 15 residues, the cysteine and phenylalanine included. Only the CDR3 DNA stays, 45 bases, in frame from base 1. Between the V and J ends, shortened by 11 bases and 7 bases respectively, the junction contains 21 bases. Whole blood was collected in K2EDTA tubes by collaborating institutions according to the institutions' own protocols. Collaborator samples were shipped for TCRbeta analysis as frozen whole blood, isolated PBMCs, or DNA extracted from either sample type. The immunoSEQ Assay, a bias-controlled multiplex PCR, was used to amplify TCRbeta CDR3 regions from genomic DNA. The study's processing was this. The number of nucleated cells in each sample was estimated from the amplification of reference gene primers within the assay. Sequence reads were collapsed and filtered to measure the absolute abundance of every unique TCRbeta CDR3 rearrangement. For each sample, productive Simpson clonality was calculated as the square root of Simpson's diversity index across productive rearrangements. TCRdb holds this immuneACCESS table with in-frame rearrangements only. Some clones are missing; in checked studies, unresolved V genes explain under half, and the rest has no known cause. V, J and clone size were drawn from that table, and D and trimming were deduced from the DNA. This sample gives about 110,000 clones in total; roughly 85% of them show up just once. The ten largest account for 13% of the sample.

This clonotype was obtained from a human donor in a cohort sampled during active COVID-19. The material sequenced was peripheral blood. Recombination connected TRBV7-6 to TRBJ1-6; TRBD1 is a weak D gene call, 6 bases matching. The sequenced DNA: TGTGCCTGCTCGGCCGGGGGGCGCGGGAATTCACCCCTCCACTTT. This codes for CACSAGGRGNSPLHF.